This T cell receptor (beta chain) is from a study of cytomegalovirus exposure and HLA in healthy donors. The ends lost 5 bases at V and 1 base at J; junction bases unmatched: 6. This CDR3 spans 15 amino acids. CDR1 is MNHNY and CDR2 is SVGAGI in the germline V gene (reference sequence). Amplification used 60 Vbeta primers and 13 Jbeta primers. Clones were sequenced by immunoSEQ multiplex PCR, and TCRdb holds only the in-frame ones, with some missing. The repertoire holds over 100,000 clones, with 50% to 75% as singletons. A few counts support this clone. The antigen is not known. Whole-study findings and limits: HLA allele associations emerged for some 16,000 TCR beta sequences in a later analysis, at 0.05 false discovery rate.

The clonotype was recovered from a woman between 40 and 55 years old in good health and CMV-seropositive. The chain carries TRBV6-6 and TRBJ1-2; 8 bases are a match to TRBD1. Sequenced: PBMCs. In DNA, the CDR3 is TGTGCCAGCAGTCCACAGGGGGACCTTAACTATGGCTACACCTTC. Translating gives CASSPQGDLNYGYTF.